What follows are 8 T cell receptor beta chains derived from one specimen sequenced in a study of T-cell reconstitution after alpha-beta-depleted transplantation in children. A TCRbeta library incorporating unique molecular identifiers was prepared. MiXCR was run by TCRdb on the PCR reads, yielding one entry per CDR3 protein. Among about 640,000 distinct CDR3 sequences, roughly 13% were seen once, and the ten largest hold about 2.2%. The specimen comprised PBMCs, mostly from graft donor cells, sampled 360 days after TCRalphabeta/CD19-depleted stem cell transplant. The receptors derive from a male patient younger than 18 who had a stem cell transplant for acute myeloid leukemia, so the T cells may come from the graft donor.

The chain is built from TRBV20-1 and TRBJ2-1, with TRBD2 identical over 7 bases. Germline assignment: CDR1 DFQATT and CDR2 SNEGSKA (reference sequence). The CDR3 loop spans 15 amino acids. Trimming removed 0 bases from V and 6 bases from J; junction bases left unmatched: 8. In nucleotides, the CDR3 is TGCAGTGCTAGAGAAAAGGAAACGGGAGGCAATGAGCAGTTCTTC. Translation: CSAREKETGGNEQFF.

This clonotype showed up many times. V gene TRBV12-3 or TRBV12-4 combines with J gene TRBJ2-7; 7 bases fit TRBD1. The V segment lost 8 bases and the J segment 2 bases; nucleotides outside the gene matches: 12. This CDR3 comprises 15 residues. The CDR3 nucleotides are TGTGCCAGCGGGACAGTTGATTCAGGTACCTACGAGCAGTACTTC. Its translation is CASGTVDSGTYEQYF.

The genes are TRBV11-1 and TRBJ2-3; 11 bases match TRBD2. V lost 5 bases to trimming and J lost 1 base; unmatched junction nucleotides: 11. The CDR3 totals 18 residues. Per the germline V gene, CDR1 is SGHAT and CDR2 is FQDESV (reference sequence). CDR3 in DNA: TGTGCCAGCAGCCCACCTTTTACTAGCGGGAGAGGCACAGATACGCAGTATTTT. It yields the protein CASSPPFTSGRGTDTQYF. Drawing the rest from reference TRBV11-1 and TRBJ2-3, the complete variable domain is EAEVAQSPRYKITEKSQAVAFWCDPISGHATLYWYRQILGQGPELLVQFQDESVVDDSQLPKDRFSAERLKGVDSTLKIQPAELGDSAMYLCASSPPFTSGRGTDTQYFGPGTRLTVL.

This clonotype has a count of ten or more. This sequence joins TRBV20-1 and TRBJ2-7, with D maybe TRBD2 (6 bases). The CDR3 is made up of 14 amino acids. V gave up 0 bases and J gave up 1 base, with 10 bases separating them. Germline values: CDR1 DFQATT, CDR2 SNEGSKA (reference sequence). CDR3 residues: CSAREVGGSYEQYF. CDR3 bases: TGCAGTGCTAGAGAGGTGGGAGGATCCTACGAGCAGTACTTC.

The V gene is TRBV5-6, the J gene TRBJ1-2; 8 bases are shared with TRBD1. Germline V gene lookup returns CDR1 SGHDT and CDR2 YYEEEE. V shed 0 bases and J 1 base; nucleotides not matched to a gene: 5. The CDR3 spans 16 residues. The CDR3 coding sequence is TGTGCCAGCAGCTTGGGGACAGGGACTAATAACTATGGCTACACCTTC. Translating it yields CASSLGTGTNNYGYTF.

The chain couples TRBV10-3 to TRBJ2-5; tentative D call: TRBD1 (5 bases). In germline, CDR1 is ENHRY, CDR2 SYGVKD. Between the trimmed V and J ends, which lost 4 bases and 7 bases, there was a span of 7 bases. The length of the CDR3 is 11 residues. The CDR3 DNA reads as TGTGCCATCAGTGGGGGCGGGACCCAGTACTTC. Its protein is CAISGGGTQYF.

The CDR3 nucleotides are TGCGCCAGCAGCCAAGGATTTGCGACTAGCGGGAGGATATACGAGCAGTACTTC. It specifies CASSQGFATSGRIYEQYF. The gene calls are TRBV4-3 and TRBJ2-7; 13 positions match TRBD2. The CDR3 length is 18 residues. Germline values: CDR1 LGHNA, CDR2 YSLEER. The J segment lost 4 bases and the V segment lost 1 base, leaving 10 bases of the junction unmatched.

This clonotype was seen repeatedly, ten times or more. CDR3 nucleotide sequence: TGCAGTGCTAGGGACAGCGGGGAGTACAATGAGCAGTTCTTC. Its protein is CSARDSGEYNEQFF. The chain carries TRBV20-1 and TRBJ2-1, with a weak D call TRBD2 (7 bases). V lost 3 bases and J 4 bases, leaving 13 bases between the germline ends. Germline V lookup: CDR1 DFQATT, CDR2 SNEGSKA (reference sequence). The CDR3 loop spans 14 amino acids.